These 20 T cell receptor beta chains were all obtained from the same sample, sequenced in a study of blood T cell repertoires in COVID-19 (dated by TCRdb to about 2020). Receptors were amplified or captured by the immunoSEQ multiplex PCR assay. Sourced from immuneACCESS, this table was stored by TCRdb with only in-frame sequences that have V and J called. A share of the clones is absent; for the studies checked, an unresolved V gene accounts for under half, and the remainder has no known explanation. This sample has fewer than 200,000 clones in its table, and 86% of those were observed once. The ten largest clones capture under 25% of the sample. The sample consisted of peripheral blood. Every receptor here comes from a man aged 70 or older with active or convalescent COVID-19.

The chain uses TRBV5-5 and TRBJ2-1; no reliable D call. The CDR3 sequence is 14 residues long. V gave up 4 bases and J gave up 0 bases, with 8 bases separating them. Germline values: CDR1 SGHKS, CDR2 YYEKEE (reference sequence). CDR3 sequence: CASSRSGSYNEQFF. CDR3 DNA sequence: TGTGCCAGCAGCCGGTCGGGCTCCTACAATGAGCAGTTCTTC.

The chain joins TRBV19 to TRBJ2-2, with 14 bases matching TRBD2. The CDR3 has 17 residues. Trimming at V came to 6 bases and at J to 5 bases, leaving 8 bases not matched to a gene. CDR1 LNHDA and CDR2 SQIVND come from the germline V gene (reference sequence). CDR3 sequence: CASRTGLAGVRTGELFF. The CDR3 DNA reads as TGTGCCAGTAGAACGGGACTAGCGGGGGTGAGGACCGGGGAGCTGTTTTTT.

The chain carries TRBV7-6 and TRBJ2-7, with a possible D match to TRBD1 (6 bases). V was trimmed by 2 bases and J by 1 base, leaving 12 bases between them. Germline V lookup: CDR1 SGHVS, CDR2 FNYEAQ. This CDR3 contains 15 residues. The CDR3 here is CASSLQTGPSYEQYF. CDR3 nucleotides: TGTGCCAGCAGCTTACAGACAGGCCCTTCCTACGAGCAGTACTTC.

The rearrangement joins TRBV7-9 to TRBJ2-7, with D possibly being TRBD2 (5 bases). The CDR3 runs to 13 residues. CDR1 is SEHNR, CDR2 FQNEAQ, per germline (reference sequence). Trimming shortened V by 5 bases and J by 3 bases, and 11 bases separated the two germline ends. The DNA of the CDR3 is TGTGCCAGCAGCCCATCGAGGGACTACGAGCAGTACTTC. It encodes CASSPSRDYEQYF. Full variable domain (missing parts from reference TRBV7-9 and TRBJ2-7): DTGVSQNPRHKITKRGQNVTFRCDPISEHNRLYWYRQTLGQGPEFLTYFQNEAQLEKSRLLSDRFSAERPKGSFSTLEIQRTEQGDSAMYLCASSPSRDYEQYFGPGTRLTVT.

This chain links TRBV5-4 with TRBJ1-2; D may be TRBD1 (6 bases). This CDR3 contains 16 residues. V was clipped by 5 bases and J by 0 bases, with 17 bases between them. Looked up from germline, CDR1 is SGHNT and CDR2 is YYREEE (reference sequence). In nucleotides, the CDR3 is TGTGCCAGCAGTGGAGGGGGGGCATTAACTAACTATGGCTACACCTTC. Translated: CASSGGGALTNYGYTF.

The chain has TRBV6-1 and TRBJ2-2; 9 bases map to TRBD2. This CDR3 is 17 amino acids long. Germline loops: CDR1 MNHNS, CDR2 SASEGT. The trim removed 2 bases at V and 4 bases at J, leaving 8 bases unmatched. CDR3 in DNA: TGTGCCAGCAGTGAACGCTGGACTAGCGATGGCACCGGGGAGCTGTTTTTT. The encoded protein is CASSERWTSDGTGELFF.

CDR3: CASSLRTGPYNEQFF. In DNA, the CDR3 is TGTGCCAGCAGTTTAAGGACAGGGCCCTACAATGAGCAGTTCTTC. The gene calls are TRBV28 and TRBJ2-1; 8 bases are a match to TRBD1. The V segment lost 2 bases and the J segment 2 bases; nucleotides outside the gene matches: 2. Germline V gene data show CDR1 as MDHEN and CDR2 as SYDVKM. The CDR3 spans 15 residues.

This rearrangement joins TRBV23-1 to TRBJ2-6; unclear D gene. TRBV23-1 is identified as an open reading frame with a role that is uncertain. Trimming cost V 2 bases and J 0 bases, with 8 bases left between them. The CDR3 is 16 residues long. The CDR3 reads CASSQDSSSGANVLTF. In DNA, the CDR3 is TGCGCCAGCAGTCAAGATTCTAGCTCTGGGGCCAACGTCCTGACTTTC.

The chain combines TRBV30 with TRBJ2-6; maybe TRBD2 (6 bases). The V gene's germline CDR1 is GTSNPN and CDR2 SVGIG (reference sequence). The CDR3 has 18 residues. V lost 4 bases to trimming and J lost 4 bases, with 23 bases between them. CDR3 sequence (DNA): TGTGCCTGGATTCTGGCGGGGACCGCAGCCGGAGGGGCCAACGTCCTGACTTTC. Its protein product is CAWILAGTAAGGANVLTF.

This clone was counted a single time. This chain uses TRBV6-5 with TRBJ1-2; D might be TRBD1 (5 bases). The CDR3 has 13 amino acids. CDR1 and CDR2 from the germline V gene are MNHEY and SVGAGI. V lost 5 bases and J lost 7, with 14 bases in between. The CDR3 DNA is TGTGCCAGCAGTCGACAATATGACAGTGGCTACACCTTC. Translation gives CASSRQYDSGYTF.

The rearrangement links TRBV19 to TRBJ2-1; D is uncertain. V gave up 5 bases and J gave up 0 bases, with 11 bases separating them. The CDR3 has 15 residues. Per germline, CDR1 LNHDA and CDR2 SQIVND (reference sequence). CDR3 coding DNA: TGTGCCAGTAGTCCGCAGATAAGCTCCTACAATGAGCAGTTCTTC. It translates to CASSPQISSYNEQFF.

V is TRBV5-1 and J is TRBJ1-4; a possible D gene is TRBD1 (5 bases). V lost 4 bases and J lost 8, with 15 bases in between. Germline V gene data show CDR1 as SGHRS and CDR2 as YFSETQ. The length of the CDR3 is 14 residues. The CDR3 DNA sequence: TGCGCCAGCAGCCAGGGATTGATGGGGGAAAAACTGTTTTTT. Encoded protein: CASSQGLMGEKLFF.

The chain is built from TRBV7-2 and TRBJ1-2; 9 nucleotides agree with TRBD1. From germline, CDR1 is SGHTA and CDR2 FQGNSA. V gave up 0 bases and J gave up 2 bases; unmatched junction bases: 4. There are 16 residues in the CDR3. For the CDR3, the DNA is TGTGCCAGCAGCTTAGCCGGGACAGGGCCAAACTATGGCTACACCTTC. Residues: CASSLAGTGPNYGYTF.

The chain employs TRBV7-2 and TRBJ1-5; the D gene is possibly TRBD1 (6 bases). The CDR3 spans 13 residues. The germline V gene encodes CDR1 SGHTA and CDR2 FQGNSA. Trimming removed 5 bases at V and 4 bases at J, with 9 bases between. The CDR3 loop reads CASSPGQNQPQHF. For the CDR3, the DNA is TGTGCCAGCAGCCCTGGACAGAATCAGCCCCAGCATTTT. The full variable domain, its missing parts supplied by reference TRBV7-2 and TRBJ1-5, is GAGVSQSPSNKVTEKGKDVELRCDPISGHTALYWYRQSLGQGLEFLIYFQGNSAPDKSGLPSDRFSAERTGGSVSTLTIQRTQQEDSAVYLCASSPGQNQPQHFGDGTRLSIL.

The chain has TRBV11-2 and TRBJ1-6; 7 nucleotides line up with TRBD1. Per germline, CDR1 SGHAT and CDR2 FQNNGV. V shed 6 bases, J shed 9 bases, and the junction held 11 bases outside the gene matches. There are 15 residues in the CDR3. CDR3 sequence (DNA): TGTGCCAGCAGACGCAACAGGGGACGGGGTTCACCCCTCCACTTT. This gives the protein CASRRNRGRGSPLHF.

This clone has a handful of counts. For the CDR3, the DNA is TGTGCCAGCAGCGCCAAACAGGGAACTGAAGCTTTCTTT. Residues: CASSAKQGTEAFF. This rearrangement joins TRBV9 to TRBJ1-1; the D gene is possibly TRBD1 (6 bases). The V gene lost 3 bases and the J gene lost 5 bases, with 11 bases spanning the gap. This CDR3 has 13 amino acids. Germline V lookup: CDR1 SGDLS, CDR2 YYNGEE.

V gene TRBV19 combines with J gene TRBJ1-4; 9 bases map to TRBD1. CDR1 LNHDA and CDR2 SQIVND come from the germline V gene (reference sequence). V shed 6 bases, J shed 8 bases, and the junction held 13 bases outside the gene matches. The CDR3 is 16 residues long. The CDR3 DNA sequence: TGTGCCAGTAGCGAACCCAATACAGGGGGCGGCGAAAAACTGTTTTTT. Its translation is CASSEPNTGGGEKLFF.

The chain links TRBV18 to TRBJ2-7, with D perhaps TRBD2 (6 bases). Germline values: CDR1 KGHSH, CDR2 LQKENI. V lost 3 bases to trimming and J lost 5 bases, with 17 bases between them. This CDR3 contains 15 residues. CDR3 residues: CASSPRDHPGNEQYF. The CDR3 DNA reads TGTGCCAGCTCACCGCGGGACCACCCGGGGAACGAGCAGTACTTC.

The V call is TRBV11-2, the J call TRBJ1-4, with D possibly TRBD1 on 5 matching bases. The V gene lost 3 bases and the J gene lost 0 bases, with 11 bases spanning the gap. Germline loops: CDR1 SGHAT, CDR2 FQNNGV. This CDR3 has 16 amino acids. The DNA for the CDR3 is TGTGCCAGCAGCTTCGCCCGGGGGACAACTAATGAAAAACTGTTTTTT. Protein sequence: CASSFARGTTNEKLFF.

The chain recombines TRBV18 with TRBJ2-3, with TRBD2 identical over 9 bases. Germline trimming cut 0 bases from V and 3 bases from J; bases unmatched to any gene: 7. The CDR3 has 17 residues. Germline lookup yields CDR1 KGHSH and CDR2 LQKENI. The DNA for the CDR3 is TGTGCCAGCTCACCACCGTCCCAGCGGGGGGTAACAGATACGCAGTATTTT. This sequence encodes CASSPPSQRGVTDTQYF.